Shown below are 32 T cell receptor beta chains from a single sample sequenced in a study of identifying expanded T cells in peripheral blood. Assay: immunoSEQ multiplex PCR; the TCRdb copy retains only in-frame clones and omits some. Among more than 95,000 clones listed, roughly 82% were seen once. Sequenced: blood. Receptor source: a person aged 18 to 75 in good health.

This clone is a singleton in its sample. The DNA of the CDR3 is TGTGCCAGCAGCTTAGTCCTCACAGATACGCAGTATTTT. Translated, it gives CASSLVLTDTQYF. The chain has TRBV7-6 and TRBJ2-3; D uncertain. V dropped 1 base and J dropped 2 bases, with 4 bases sitting between them. CDR1 and CDR2 (germline): SGHVS, FNYEAQ. The CDR3 totals 13 residues.

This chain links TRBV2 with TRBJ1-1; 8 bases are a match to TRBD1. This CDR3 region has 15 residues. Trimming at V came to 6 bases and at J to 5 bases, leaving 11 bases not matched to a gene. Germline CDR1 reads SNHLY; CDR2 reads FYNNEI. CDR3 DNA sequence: TGTGCCAGCAGCGACAGGGGAGAGATCCGAACTGAAGCTTTCTTT. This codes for CASSDRGEIRTEAFF.

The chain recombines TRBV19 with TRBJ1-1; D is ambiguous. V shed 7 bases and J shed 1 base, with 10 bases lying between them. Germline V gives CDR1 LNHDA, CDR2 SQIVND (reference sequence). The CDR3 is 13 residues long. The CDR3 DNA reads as TGTGCCAGTACGAGAAGACAGAACACTGAAGCTTTCTTT. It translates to CASTRRQNTEAFF.

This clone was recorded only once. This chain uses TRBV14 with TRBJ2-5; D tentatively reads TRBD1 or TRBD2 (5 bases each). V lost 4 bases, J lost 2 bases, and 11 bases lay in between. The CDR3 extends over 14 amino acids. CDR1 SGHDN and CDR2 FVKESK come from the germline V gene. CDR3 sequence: CASSRGDRQETQYF. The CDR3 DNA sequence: TGTGCCAGCAGCCGGGGAGACAGACAAGAGACCCAGTACTTC.

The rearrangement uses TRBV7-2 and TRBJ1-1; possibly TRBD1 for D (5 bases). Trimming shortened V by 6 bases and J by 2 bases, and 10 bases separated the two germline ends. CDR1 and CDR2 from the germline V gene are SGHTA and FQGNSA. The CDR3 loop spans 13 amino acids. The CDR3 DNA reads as TGTGCCAGCAGACACCAGGGTAACACTGAAGCTTTCTTT. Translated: CASRHQGNTEAFF.

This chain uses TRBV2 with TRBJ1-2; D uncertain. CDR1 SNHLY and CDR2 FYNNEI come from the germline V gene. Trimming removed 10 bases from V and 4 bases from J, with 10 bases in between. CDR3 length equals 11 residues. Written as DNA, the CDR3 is TGTGCCATTGAGGAAGGCTATGGCTACACCTTC. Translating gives CAIEEGYGYTF.

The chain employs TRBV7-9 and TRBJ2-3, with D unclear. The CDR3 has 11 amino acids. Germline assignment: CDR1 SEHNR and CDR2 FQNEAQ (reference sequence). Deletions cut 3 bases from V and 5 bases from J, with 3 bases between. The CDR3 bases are TGTGCCAGCAGCTTTTTAGATACGCAGTATTTT. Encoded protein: CASSFLDTQYF. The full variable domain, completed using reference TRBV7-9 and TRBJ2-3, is DTGVSQNPRHKITKRGQNVTFRCDPISEHNRLYWYRQTLGQGPEFLTYFQNEAQLEKSRLLSDRFSAERPKGSFSTLEIQRTEQGDSAMYLCASSFLDTQYFGPGTRLTVL.

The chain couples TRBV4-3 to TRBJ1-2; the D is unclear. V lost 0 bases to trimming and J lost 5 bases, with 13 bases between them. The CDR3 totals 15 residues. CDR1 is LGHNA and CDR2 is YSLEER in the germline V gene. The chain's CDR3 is CASSQDWIGGYGYTF. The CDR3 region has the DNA TGCGCCAGCAGCCAAGATTGGATAGGAGGGTATGGCTACACCTTC.

The CDR3, as DNA: TGTGCCAGCAGCGTGGGGACAGTCGGCCAAGAGACCCAGTACTTC. Translated, it gives CASSVGTVGQETQYF. J is TRBJ2-5 and V is TRBV9, with 7 bases matching TRBD1. CDR1 is SGDLS and CDR2 is YYNGEE in the germline V gene. This CDR3 is built from 15 residues. V trimming: 2 bases; J trimming: 1 base; junction bases outside the gene matches: 5. Complete variable domain (other parts from reference TRBV9 and TRBJ2-5): DSGVTQTPKHLITATGQRVTLRCSPRSGDLSVYWYQQSLDQGLQFLIQYYNGEERAKGNILERFSAQQFPDLHSELNLSSLELGDSALYFCASSVGTVGQETQYFGPGTRLLVL.

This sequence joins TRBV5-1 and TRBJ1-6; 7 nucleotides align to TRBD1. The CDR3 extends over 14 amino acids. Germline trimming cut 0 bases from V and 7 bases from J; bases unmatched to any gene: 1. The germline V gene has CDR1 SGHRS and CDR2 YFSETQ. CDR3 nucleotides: TGCGCCAGCAGCTTGGCACAGGGGAATTCACCCCTCCACTTT. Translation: CASSLAQGNSPLHF.

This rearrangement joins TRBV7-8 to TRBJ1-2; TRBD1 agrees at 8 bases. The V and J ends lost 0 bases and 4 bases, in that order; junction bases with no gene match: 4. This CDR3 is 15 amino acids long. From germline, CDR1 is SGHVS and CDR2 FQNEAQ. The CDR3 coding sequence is TGTGCCAGCAGCTTAGCGGGACAGGCGTCCTATGGCTACACCTTC. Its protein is CASSLAGQASYGYTF.

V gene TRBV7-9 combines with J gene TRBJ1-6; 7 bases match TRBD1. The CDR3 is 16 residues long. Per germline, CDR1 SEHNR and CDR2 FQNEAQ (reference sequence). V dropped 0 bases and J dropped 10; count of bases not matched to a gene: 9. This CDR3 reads CASSLAGQPIKSPLHF. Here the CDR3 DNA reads TGTGCCAGCAGCTTAGCGGGACAGCCTATTAAATCACCCCTCCACTTT.

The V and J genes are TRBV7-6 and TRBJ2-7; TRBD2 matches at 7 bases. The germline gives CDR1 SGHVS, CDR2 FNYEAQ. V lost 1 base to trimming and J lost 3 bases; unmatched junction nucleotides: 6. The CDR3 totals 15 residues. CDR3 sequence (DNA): TGTGCCAGCAGCTTAGAAGTCGCTAGCGGCTACGAGCAGTACTTC. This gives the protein CASSLEVASGYEQYF.

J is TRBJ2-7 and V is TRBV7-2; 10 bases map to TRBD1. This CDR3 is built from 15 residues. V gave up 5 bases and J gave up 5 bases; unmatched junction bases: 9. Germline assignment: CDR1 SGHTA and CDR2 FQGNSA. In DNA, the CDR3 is TGTGCCAGCAGCCCCGACAGGGGGCGAATTGACGAGCAGTACTTC. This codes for CASSPDRGRIDEQYF.

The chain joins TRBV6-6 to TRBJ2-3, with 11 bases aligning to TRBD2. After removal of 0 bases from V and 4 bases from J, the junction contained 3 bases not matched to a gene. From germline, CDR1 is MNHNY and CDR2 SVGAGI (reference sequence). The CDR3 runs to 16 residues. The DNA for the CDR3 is TGTGCCAGCAGTTACTCGGCTAGCGGGGGGCCAGATACGCAGTATTTT. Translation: CASSYSASGGPDTQYF.

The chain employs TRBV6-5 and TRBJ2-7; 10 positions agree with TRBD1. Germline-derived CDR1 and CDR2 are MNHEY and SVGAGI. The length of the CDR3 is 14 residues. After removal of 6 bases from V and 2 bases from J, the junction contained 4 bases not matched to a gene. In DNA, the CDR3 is TGTGCCAGCAGCTCCGACAGGGGGCCCTACGAGCAGTACTTC. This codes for CASSSDRGPYEQYF.

The CDR3, as DNA: TGTGCCAGCAGCTTATCCCCCCTGCGGACAGGGACCACAGATACGCAGTATTTT. Translation: CASSLSPLRTGTTDTQYF. The chain is built from TRBV13 and TRBJ2-3; TRBD1 matches 8 bases. With V trimmed by 2 bases and J by 2 bases, 12 bases remained unmatched. Germline V CDR1 and CDR2: PRHDT, FYEKMQ (reference sequence). This CDR3 has 18 amino acids.

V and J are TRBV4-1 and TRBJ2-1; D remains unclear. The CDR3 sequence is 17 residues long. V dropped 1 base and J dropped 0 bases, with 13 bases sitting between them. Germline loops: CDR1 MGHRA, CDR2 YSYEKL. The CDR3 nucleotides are TGCGCCAGCAGCCAAGGTACTACGGGTAGCTCCTACAATGAGCAGTTCTTC. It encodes CASSQGTTGSSYNEQFF.

The CDR3 DNA reads TGTGCCAGCAGTCAGGACAATTACAATGAGCAGTTCTTC. This encodes CASSQDNYNEQFF. V usage is TRBV5-6 and J usage is TRBJ2-1; possible D gene TRBD1, 5 bases. The CDR3 is 13 amino acids. Germline V lookup: CDR1 SGHDT, CDR2 YYEEEE. V lost 5 bases, J lost 4 bases, and 10 bases lay in between.

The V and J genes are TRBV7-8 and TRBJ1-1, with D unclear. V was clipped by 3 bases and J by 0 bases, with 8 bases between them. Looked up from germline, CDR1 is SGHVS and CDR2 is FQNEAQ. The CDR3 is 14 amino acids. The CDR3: CASSLNSLNTEAFF. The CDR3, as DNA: TGTGCCAGCAGCTTGAATTCCTTGAACACTGAAGCTTTCTTT.

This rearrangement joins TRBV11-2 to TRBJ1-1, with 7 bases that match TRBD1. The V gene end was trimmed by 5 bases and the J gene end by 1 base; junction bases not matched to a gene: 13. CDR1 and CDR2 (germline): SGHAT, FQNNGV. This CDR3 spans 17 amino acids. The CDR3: CASSLTRQGSGNTEAFF. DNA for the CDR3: TGTGCCAGCAGCCTCACGAGACAGGGTTCAGGGAACACTGAAGCTTTCTTT.

The chain's CDR3 is CASSQASGHSYEQYF. CDR3 nucleotide sequence: TGCGCCAGCAGCCAAGCATCAGGGCACTCCTACGAGCAGTACTTC. The chain employs TRBV4-1 and TRBJ2-7, with D possibly matching TRBD1 (5 bases). Trimming removed 1 base at V and 0 bases at J, with 10 bases between. The CDR3 runs 15 residues. CDR1 MGHRA and CDR2 YSYEKL come from the germline V gene.

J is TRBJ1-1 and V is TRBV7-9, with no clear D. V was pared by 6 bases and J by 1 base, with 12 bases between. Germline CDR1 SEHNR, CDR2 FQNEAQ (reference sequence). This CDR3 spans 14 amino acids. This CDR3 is CASSPEAPNTEAFF. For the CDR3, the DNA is TGTGCCAGCAGTCCCGAGGCTCCGAACACTGAAGCTTTCTTT.

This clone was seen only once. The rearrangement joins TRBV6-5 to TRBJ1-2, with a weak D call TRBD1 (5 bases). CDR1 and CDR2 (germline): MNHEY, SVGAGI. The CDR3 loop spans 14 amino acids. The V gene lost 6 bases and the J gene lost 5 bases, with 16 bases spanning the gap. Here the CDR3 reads CASRPGQGAYGYTF. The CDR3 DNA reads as TGTGCCAGCAGACCGGGGCAGGGCGCGTATGGCTACACCTTC.

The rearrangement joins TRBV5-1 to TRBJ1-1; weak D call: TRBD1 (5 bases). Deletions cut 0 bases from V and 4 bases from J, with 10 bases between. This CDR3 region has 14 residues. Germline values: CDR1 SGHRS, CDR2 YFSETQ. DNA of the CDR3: TGCGCCAGCAGCTTGGCCTATCAGGGCACTGAAGCTTTCTTT. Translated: CASSLAYQGTEAFF.

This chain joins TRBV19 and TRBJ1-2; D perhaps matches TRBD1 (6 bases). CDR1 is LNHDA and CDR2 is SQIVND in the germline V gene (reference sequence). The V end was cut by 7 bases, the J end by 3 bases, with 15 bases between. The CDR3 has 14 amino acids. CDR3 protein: CASTHQGRDYGYTF. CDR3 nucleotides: TGTGCCAGTACTCACCAGGGGCGCGACTATGGCTACACCTTC.

CDR3: CASSLGWRETQYF. CDR3 DNA sequence: TGTGCCAGCAGCTTAGGATGGCGAGAGACCCAGTACTTC. This chain links TRBV7-9 with TRBJ2-5; no clear D gene. Trimming stripped 1 base from V and 4 bases from J, with 7 bases between. The length of the CDR3 is 13 residues. CDR1 is SEHNR and CDR2 is FQNEAQ in the germline V gene (reference sequence).

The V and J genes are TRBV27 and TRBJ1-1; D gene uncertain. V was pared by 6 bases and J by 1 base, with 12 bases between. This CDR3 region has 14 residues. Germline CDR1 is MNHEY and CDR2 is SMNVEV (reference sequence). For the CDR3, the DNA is TGTGCCAGCAGCCCTGACCTTGGGAACACTGAAGCTTTCTTT. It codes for CASSPDLGNTEAFF.

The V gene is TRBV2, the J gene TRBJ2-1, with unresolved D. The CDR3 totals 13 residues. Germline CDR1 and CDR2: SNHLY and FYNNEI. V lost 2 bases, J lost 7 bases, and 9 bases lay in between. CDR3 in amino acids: CASSESQANEQFF. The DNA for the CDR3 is TGTGCCAGCAGTGAAAGTCAGGCGAATGAGCAGTTCTTC.

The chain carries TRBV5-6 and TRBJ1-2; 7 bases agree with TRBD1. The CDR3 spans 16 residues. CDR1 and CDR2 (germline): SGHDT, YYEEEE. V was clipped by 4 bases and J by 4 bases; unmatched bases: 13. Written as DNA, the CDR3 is TGTGCCAGCAGCCCCCCTTTTGACAGGGTTCTCTATGGCTACACCTTC. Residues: CASSPPFDRVLYGYTF. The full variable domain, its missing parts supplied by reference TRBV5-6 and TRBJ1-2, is DAGVTQSPTHLIKTRGQQVTLRCSPKSGHDTVSWYQQALGQGPQFIFQYYEEEERQRGNFPDRFSGHQFPNYSSELNVNALLLGDSALYLCASSPPFDRVLYGYTFGSGTRLTVV.

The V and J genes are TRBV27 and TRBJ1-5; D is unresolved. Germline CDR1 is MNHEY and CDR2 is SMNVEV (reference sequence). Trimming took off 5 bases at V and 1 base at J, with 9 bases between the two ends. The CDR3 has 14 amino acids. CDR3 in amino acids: CASSVLGSNQPQHF. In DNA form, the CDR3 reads TGTGCCAGCAGTGTTTTAGGGAGCAATCAGCCCCAGCATTTT.

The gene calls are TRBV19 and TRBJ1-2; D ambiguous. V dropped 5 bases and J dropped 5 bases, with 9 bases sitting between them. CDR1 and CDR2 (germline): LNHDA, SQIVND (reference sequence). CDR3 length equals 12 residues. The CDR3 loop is CASSPHQYGYTF. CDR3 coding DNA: TGTGCCAGTAGTCCTCACCAATATGGCTACACCTTC.